The T cell receptor (beta chain) under discussion was sequenced for a study of Tregs in tolerant kidney transplant recipients. Study at large: Recipients received nonmyeloablative bone marrow transplants from related graft donors, with transient mixed chimerism.

CDR1 is LNHDA, CDR2 SQIVND, per germline (reference sequence). The CDR3 covers 12 residues. Trimming took off 3 bases at V and 5 bases at J, with 5 bases between the two ends. Study observations and caveats: Donor-specific Treg expansion exceeded global Treg expansion in tolerant patients, suggesting antigen drive.

Assay: immunoSEQ multiplex PCR; the TCRdb copy retains only in-frame clones and omits some. Of some 70,000 clones listed, less than 90% are singletons. In its sample, this clone was seen a few times. The antigen remains undetermined. The TCR was taken from a human donor who received a combined kidney and bone marrow transplant. The sequencing used CD4+ T cells from blood, collected before the transplant. V and J are TRBV19 and TRBJ1-5; D unclear. CDR3 residues: CASSIYDQPQHF. CDR3 bases: TGTGCCAGTAGTATCTATGATCAGCCCCAGCATTTT. Supplemented by reference TRBV19 and TRBJ1-5, the full variable domain reads DGGITQSPKYLFRKEGQNVTLSCEQNLNHDAMYWYRQDPGQGLRLIYYSQIVNDFQKGDIAEGYSVSREKKESFPLTVTSAQKNPTAFYLCASSIYDQPQHFGDGTRLSIL.